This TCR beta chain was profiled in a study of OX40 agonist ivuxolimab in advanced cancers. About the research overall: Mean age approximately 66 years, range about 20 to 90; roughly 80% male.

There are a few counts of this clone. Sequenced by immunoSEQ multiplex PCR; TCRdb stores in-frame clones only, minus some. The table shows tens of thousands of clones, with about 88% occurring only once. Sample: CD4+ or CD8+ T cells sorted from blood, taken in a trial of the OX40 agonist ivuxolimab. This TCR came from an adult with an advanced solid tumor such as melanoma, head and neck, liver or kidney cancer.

Written as DNA, the CDR3 is TGTGCCAGCAGCTTATCCCCCCCGCGCGGGGCCAAAGTGGAGACCCAGTACTTC. Its translation: CASSLSPPRGAKVETQYF. This chain uses TRBV7-6 with TRBJ2-5, with TRBD2 as a possible D gene (6 bases). The CDR3 has 18 residues. Trimming shortened V by 2 bases and J by 5 bases, and 24 bases separated the two germline ends. The germline V gene encodes CDR1 SGHVS and CDR2 FNYEAQ.